This T cell receptor beta chain stems from a study of blood T cells in healthy people across ages. Primers used in a second PCR of roughly 7 to 11 cycles were a sample-barcoded 5' primer and a J-beta primer mix. Unique molecular identifiers of 12 random nucleotides labeled each cDNA. Researchers report that each sample yielded at least 2.5 million CDR3-containing paired-end reads. TCRdb re-called the 5' RACE reads with MiXCR, one entry per CDR3 protein. Of some 860,000 distinct CDR3 sequences listed, 56% were seen once; the top ten hold approximately 24%. CDR1 DFQATT and CDR2 SNEGSKA come from the germline V gene (reference sequence). CDR3 size: 16 residues. V lost 6 bases to trimming and J lost 0 bases, with 18 bases between them.

The receptor was isolated from a middle-aged man in good health. This chain joins TRBV20-1 and TRBJ2-1; weak D call: TRBD1 (6 bases). Sequences were obtained from blood. The CDR3 nucleotides read TGCAGTGCCCCCGACAGGAGCCGGAGCTCCTACAATGAGCAGTTCTTC. Its protein is CSAPDRSRSSYNEQFF.